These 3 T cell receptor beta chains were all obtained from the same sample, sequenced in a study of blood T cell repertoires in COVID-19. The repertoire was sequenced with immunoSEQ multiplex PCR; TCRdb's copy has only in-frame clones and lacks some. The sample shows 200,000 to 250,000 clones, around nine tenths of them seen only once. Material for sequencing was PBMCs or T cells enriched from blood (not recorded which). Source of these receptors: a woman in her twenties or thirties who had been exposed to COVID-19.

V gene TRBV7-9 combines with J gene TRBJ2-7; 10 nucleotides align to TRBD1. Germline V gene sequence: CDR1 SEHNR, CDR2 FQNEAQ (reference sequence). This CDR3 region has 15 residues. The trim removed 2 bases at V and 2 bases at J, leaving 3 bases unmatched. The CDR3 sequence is CASSLPGTGAYEQYF. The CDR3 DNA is TGTGCCAGCAGCTTACCCGGGACAGGGGCCTACGAGCAGTACTTC.

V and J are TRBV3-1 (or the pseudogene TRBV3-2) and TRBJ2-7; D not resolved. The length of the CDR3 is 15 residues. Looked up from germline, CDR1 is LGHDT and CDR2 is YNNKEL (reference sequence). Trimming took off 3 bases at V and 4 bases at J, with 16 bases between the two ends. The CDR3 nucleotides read TGTGCCAGCAGCCAGGCCGCGGTCGTGGATTACGAGCAGTACTTC. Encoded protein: CASSQAAVVDYEQYF.

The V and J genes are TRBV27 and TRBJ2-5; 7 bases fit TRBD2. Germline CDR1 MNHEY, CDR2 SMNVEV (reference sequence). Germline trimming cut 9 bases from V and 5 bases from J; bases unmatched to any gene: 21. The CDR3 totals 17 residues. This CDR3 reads CASKSLGPTAGAETQYF. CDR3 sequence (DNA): TGTGCCAGTAAGAGTTTAGGACCAACTGCGGGAGCTGAGACCCAGTACTTC.